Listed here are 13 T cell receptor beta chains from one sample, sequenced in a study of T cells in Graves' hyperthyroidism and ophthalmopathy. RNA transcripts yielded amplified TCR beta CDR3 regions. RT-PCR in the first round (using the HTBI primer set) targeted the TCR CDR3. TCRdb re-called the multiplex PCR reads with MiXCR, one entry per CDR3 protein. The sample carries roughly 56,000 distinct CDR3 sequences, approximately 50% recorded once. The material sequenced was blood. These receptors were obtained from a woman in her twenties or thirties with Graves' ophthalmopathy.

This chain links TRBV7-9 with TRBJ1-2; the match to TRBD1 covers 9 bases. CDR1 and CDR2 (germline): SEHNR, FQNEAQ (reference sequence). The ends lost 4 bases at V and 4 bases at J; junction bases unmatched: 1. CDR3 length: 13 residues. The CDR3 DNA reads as TGTGCCAGCAGCTCGACAGGGGGCTATGGCTACACCTTC. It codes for CASSSTGGYGYTF. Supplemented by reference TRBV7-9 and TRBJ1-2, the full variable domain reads DTGVSQNPRHKITKRGQNVTFRCDPISEHNRLYWYRQTLGQGPEFLTYFQNEAQLEKSRLLSDRFSAERPKGSFSTLEIQRTEQGDSAMYLCASSSTGGYGYTFGSGTRLTVV.

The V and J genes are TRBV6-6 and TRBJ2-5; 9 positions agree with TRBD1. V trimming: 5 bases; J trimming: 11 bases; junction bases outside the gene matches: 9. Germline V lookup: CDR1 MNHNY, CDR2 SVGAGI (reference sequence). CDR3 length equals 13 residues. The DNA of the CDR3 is TGTGCCAGCAGTACGAATCCGGGACAGGGTCAGTACTTC. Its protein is CASSTNPGQGQYF.

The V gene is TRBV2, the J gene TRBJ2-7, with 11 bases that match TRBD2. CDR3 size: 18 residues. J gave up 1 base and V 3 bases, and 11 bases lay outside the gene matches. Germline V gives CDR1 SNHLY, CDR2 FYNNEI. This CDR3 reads CASSDPGLAEVGSYEQYF. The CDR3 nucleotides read TGTGCCAGCAGTGACCCGGGACTAGCGGAAGTCGGGTCCTACGAGCAGTACTTC.

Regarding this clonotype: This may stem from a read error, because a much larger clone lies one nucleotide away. The CDR3 coding sequence is TGTGCCAGCAGGACTAGGACAGGGGGATTTAGGTCCTACAATAAGCAGTTCTTC. Amino acids: CASRTRTGGFRSYNKQFF. The V gene is TRBV12-3 or TRBV12-4, the J gene TRBJ2-1; 10 bases match TRBD1. The CDR3 has 18 residues.

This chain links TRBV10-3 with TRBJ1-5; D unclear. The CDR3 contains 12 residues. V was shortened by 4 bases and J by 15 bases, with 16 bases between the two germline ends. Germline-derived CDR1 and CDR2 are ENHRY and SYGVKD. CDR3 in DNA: TGTGCCATCAGTGGAGTTTCAGCAGATACGCATTTT. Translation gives CAISGVSADTHF.

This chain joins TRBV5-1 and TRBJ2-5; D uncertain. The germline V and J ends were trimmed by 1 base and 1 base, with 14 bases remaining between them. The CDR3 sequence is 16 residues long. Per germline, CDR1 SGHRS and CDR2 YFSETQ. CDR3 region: CASSLFGTGSQETQYF. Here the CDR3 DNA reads TGCGCCAGCAGCTTGTTCGGTACCGGCAGCCAAGAGACCCAGTACTTC.

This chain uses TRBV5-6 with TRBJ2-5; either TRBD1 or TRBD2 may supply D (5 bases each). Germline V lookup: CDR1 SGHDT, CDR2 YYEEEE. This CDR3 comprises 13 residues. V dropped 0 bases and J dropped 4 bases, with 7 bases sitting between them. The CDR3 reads CASSLGGAETQYF. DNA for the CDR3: TGTGCCAGCAGCTTGGGAGGGGCAGAGACCCAGTACTTC.

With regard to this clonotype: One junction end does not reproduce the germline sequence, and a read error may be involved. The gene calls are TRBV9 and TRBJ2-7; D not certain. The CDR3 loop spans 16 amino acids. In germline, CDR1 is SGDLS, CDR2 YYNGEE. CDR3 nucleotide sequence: TGTGCCAGCGGCGTAGCAAGCAGGTCGAGCTCCTACGAGCGGTACTTC. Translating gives CASGVASRSSSYERYF.

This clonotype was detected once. CDR3 region: CASSTGTSGRAGEQYF. The CDR3 DNA follows: TGCGCCAGCAGCACCGGGACTAGCGGGAGAGCCGGGGAGCAGTACTTC. The chain employs TRBV5-1 and TRBJ2-7, with TRBD2 matching over 14 bases. Germline V gene lookup returns CDR1 SGHRS and CDR2 YFSETQ. J was trimmed by 7 bases and V by 4 bases; bases with no gene match: 10. The CDR3 spans 16 residues.

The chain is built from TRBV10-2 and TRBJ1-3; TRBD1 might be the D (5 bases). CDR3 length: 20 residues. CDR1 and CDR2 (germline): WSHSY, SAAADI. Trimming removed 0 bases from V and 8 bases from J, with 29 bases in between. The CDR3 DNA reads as TGCGCCAGCAGTGAGTCGATAGGACGCGGGACTAATCTCTATGGCTACACCATATATTTT. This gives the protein CASSESIGRGTNLYGYTIYF.

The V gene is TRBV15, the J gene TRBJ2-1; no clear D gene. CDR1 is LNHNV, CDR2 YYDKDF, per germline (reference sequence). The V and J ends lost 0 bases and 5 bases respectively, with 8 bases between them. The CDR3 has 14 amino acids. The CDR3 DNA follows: TGTGCCACCAGCAGAGATCTGGACCACAATGAGCAGTTCTTC. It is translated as CATSRDLDHNEQFF.

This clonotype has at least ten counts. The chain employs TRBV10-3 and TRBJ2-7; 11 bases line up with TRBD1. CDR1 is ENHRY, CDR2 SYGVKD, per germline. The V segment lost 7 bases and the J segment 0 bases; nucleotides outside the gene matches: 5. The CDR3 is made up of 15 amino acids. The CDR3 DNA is TGTGCCATCAAGACCGGGACAGGGGGCTCCTACGAGCAGTACTTC. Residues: CAIKTGTGGSYEQYF.

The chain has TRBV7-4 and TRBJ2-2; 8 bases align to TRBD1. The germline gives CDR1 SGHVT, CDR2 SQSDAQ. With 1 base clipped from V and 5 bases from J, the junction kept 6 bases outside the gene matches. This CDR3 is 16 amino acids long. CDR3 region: CASSLVGQGATGELFF. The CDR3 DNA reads TGTGCCAGCAGCTTAGTGGGGCAGGGGGCAACCGGGGAGCTGTTTTTT. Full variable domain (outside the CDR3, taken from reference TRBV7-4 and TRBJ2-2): GAGVSQSPRYKVAKRGRDVALRCDSISGHVTLYWYRQTLGQGSEVLTYSQSDAQRDKSGRPSGRFSAERPERSVSTLKIQRTEQGDSAVYLCASSLVGQGATGELFFGEGSRLTVL.